This paragraph covers one T cell receptor (beta chain) sequence. The germline V gene has CDR1 GTSNPN and CDR2 SVGIG (reference sequence). The CDR3 length is 11 residues. With 2 bases removed from V and 10 bases from J, the gap between germline ends came to 9 bases. Profiling relied on immunoSEQ multiplex PCR, and the TCRdb table lists in-frame clones only, not all of them. This sample has 2 million or so clones, with around 95% found just once. This record belongs to a study of shared clonotypes between healthy human individuals. The receptor's source is a young man in good health. This chain links TRBV30 with TRBJ2-1; no clear D gene. Input material: naive CD4+ T cells sorted from blood. The subset denotes: CD45RA+ positively selected. CDR3 sequence: CAWSYANEQFF. The CDR3 DNA sequence: TGTGCCTGGAGTTACGCTAACGAGCAGTTCTTC.